Listed below are T cell receptor beta chains from one sample, sequenced in a study of shared clonotypes between healthy human individuals. Produced via immunoSEQ multiplex PCR; TCRdb's table is partial and in-frame only. The data show about 690,000 clones, less than 95% seen once. The specimen was memory CD8+ T cells from PBMCs. These receptors were obtained from a man aged 18 to 30 in good health. Some clones in this sample may be carry-over from other donors' samples. Each CDR3 is given with its conserved first and last residue. A D gene is named only where the DNA matches it firmly. Not all rows give a size; the values are once, few, many and, for expanded clones, a class.

j_gene: TRBJ2-1; d_gene: TRBD2; v_gene: TRBV15; abundance: .; CDR3aa: CATSSFASGRNEQFF; CDR3nt: TGTGCCACCAGCAGTTTTGCTAGCGGGAGAAATGAGCAGTTCTTC
j_gene: TRBJ2-7; d_gene: .; v_gene: TRBV27; abundance: .; CDR3aa: CASSLYPSYEQYF; CDR3nt: TGTGCCAGCAGTTTATATCCTTCTTACGAGCAGTACTTC
j_gene: TRBJ1-4; d_gene: .; v_gene: TRBV2; abundance: .; CDR3aa: CASSERSTNEKLFF; CDR3nt: TGTGCCAGCAGTGAACGTTCAACTAATGAAAAACTGTTTTTT
j_gene: TRBJ2-7; d_gene: .; v_gene: TRBV27; abundance: .; CDR3aa: CASSLRFQGAGYEQYF; CDR3nt: TGTGCCAGCAGTCTACGTTTTCAAGGGGCGGGGTACGAGCAGTACTTC
j_gene: TRBJ1-1; d_gene: .; v_gene: TRBV4-3; abundance: .; CDR3aa: CASSQGWVLDTEAFF; CDR3nt: TGCGCCAGCAGCCAAGGGTGGGTGCTAGACACTGAAGCTTTCTTT
j_gene: TRBJ2-3; d_gene: .; v_gene: TRBV11-2; abundance: .; CDR3aa: CASSLEFTDTQYF; CDR3nt: TGTGCCAGCAGCTTAGAGTTCACAGATACGCAGTATTTT
j_gene: TRBJ1-2; d_gene: .; v_gene: TRBV4-1; abundance: .; CDR3aa: CASSQIWGLGGASGYTF; CDR3nt: TGCGCCAGCAGCCAGATTTGGGGACTTGGGGGGGCATCTGGCTACACCTTC
j_gene: TRBJ2-1; d_gene: .; v_gene: TRBV7-3; abundance: .; CDR3aa: CASSTLGGVGEQFF; CDR3nt: TGTGCCAGCAGCACTTTAGGCGGGGTCGGTGAGCAGTTCTTC
j_gene: TRBJ2-4; d_gene: .; v_gene: TRBV15; abundance: .; CDR3aa: CATSSRRNSGNIQYF; CDR3nt: TGTGCCACCAGCAGCCGACGGAACTCGGGAAACATTCAGTACTTC
j_gene: TRBJ2-1; d_gene: .; v_gene: TRBV7-2; abundance: few; CDR3aa: CASKTRGNEQFF; CDR3nt: TGTGCCAGCAAAACGAGAGGGAATGAGCAGTTCTTC
j_gene: TRBJ2-1; d_gene: TRBD1; v_gene: TRBV10-3; abundance: few; CDR3aa: CAASGTGDEQFF; CDR3nt: TGTGCCGCCTCCGGGACAGGGGATGAGCAGTTCTTC
j_gene: TRBJ1-1; d_gene: TRBD1; v_gene: TRBV29-1; abundance: .; CDR3aa: CSGRTGNTEAFF; CDR3nt: TGCAGCGGACGGACAGGGAACACTGAAGCTTTCTTT
j_gene: TRBJ1-2; d_gene: TRBD1; v_gene: TRBV7-9; abundance: many; CDR3aa: CASSYRQGEGHAF; CDR3nt: TGTGCCAGCAGTTACCGACAGGGAGAGGGCCACGCCTTC
j_gene: TRBJ2-1; d_gene: .; v_gene: TRBV7-8; abundance: .; CDR3aa: CASSPRDTRNEQFF; CDR3nt: TGTGCCAGCAGCCCCCGGGACACAAGGAATGAGCAGTTCTTC
j_gene: TRBJ2-7; d_gene: TRBD1; v_gene: TRBV11-1; abundance: once; CDR3aa: CASSGQGDNEQYF; CDR3nt: TGTGCCAGCAGCGGACAGGGGGACAACGAGCAGTACTTC
j_gene: TRBJ1-1; d_gene: .; v_gene: TRBV11-2; abundance: .; CDR3aa: CASSFEGRTEAFF; CDR3nt: TGTGCCAGCAGCTTTGAGGGTCGGACTGAAGCTTTCTTT
j_gene: TRBJ1-2; d_gene: .; v_gene: TRBV2; abundance: .; CDR3aa: CASREDYGYTF; CDR3nt: TGTGCCAGCAGAGAGGACTATGGCTACACCTTC
j_gene: TRBJ2-1; d_gene: TRBD2; v_gene: TRBV7-6; abundance: few; CDR3aa: CASSLETSGRGEQFF; CDR3nt: TGTGCCAGCAGCTTAGAGACTAGCGGGAGGGGAGAGCAGTTCTTC
j_gene: TRBJ2-1; d_gene: TRBD1; v_gene: TRBV27; abundance: .; CDR3aa: CASRQIAGGAPYNEQFF; CDR3nt: TGTGCCAGCAGACAAATCGCAGGGGGCGCACCCTACAATGAGCAGTTCTTC
j_gene: TRBJ2-7; d_gene: .; v_gene: TRBV2; abundance: .; CDR3aa: CASTTRAGYYEQYF; CDR3nt: TGTGCCAGCACCACACGGGCGGGATACTACGAGCAGTACTTC
j_gene: TRBJ2-7; d_gene: .; v_gene: TRBV6-1; abundance: .; CDR3aa: CASSEATSRGHPYEQYF; CDR3nt: TGTGCCAGCAGTGAAGCGACCTCCAGGGGACATCCCTACGAGCAGTACTTC
j_gene: TRBJ2-5; d_gene: TRBD2; v_gene: TRBV27; abundance: .; CDR3aa: CASSSTWGLLGETQYF; CDR3nt: TGTGCCAGCAGTTCAACCTGGGGACTATTGGGGGAGACCCAGTACTTC
j_gene: TRBJ2-7; d_gene: .; v_gene: TRBV27; abundance: .; CDR3aa: CASSLSWRYEQYF; CDR3nt: TGTGCCAGCAGTTTATCGTGGCGCTACGAGCAGTACTTC
j_gene: TRBJ2-2; d_gene: .; v_gene: TRBV29-1; abundance: .; CDR3aa: CSVSTGELFF; CDR3nt: TGCAGCGTTTCGACCGGGGAGCTGTTTTTT
j_gene: TRBJ2-1; d_gene: .; v_gene: TRBV29-1; abundance: .; CDR3aa: CSVVEGNYNEQFF; CDR3nt: TGCAGCGTTGTTGAAGGGAACTACAATGAGCAGTTCTTC
j_gene: TRBJ2-5; d_gene: TRBD2; v_gene: TRBV15; abundance: .; CDR3aa: CATSRDRRTSGAQETQYF; CDR3nt: TGTGCCACCAGCAGAGATCGGCGGACTAGCGGAGCCCAAGAGACCCAGTACTTC
j_gene: TRBJ2-7; d_gene: .; v_gene: TRBV5-1; abundance: .; CDR3aa: CASSAGGVAGEQYF; CDR3nt: TGCGCCAGCAGCGCAGGGGGGGTGGCCGGCGAGCAGTACTTC
j_gene: TRBJ2-1; d_gene: .; v_gene: TRBV25-1; abundance: .; CDR3aa: CASSDAGGDEQFF; CDR3nt: TGTGCCAGCAGTGATGCCGGCGGAGATGAGCAGTTCTTC
j_gene: TRBJ2-2; d_gene: .; v_gene: TRBV27; abundance: .; CDR3aa: CASSPTNTGELFF; CDR3nt: TGTGCCAGCAGTCCCACGAACACCGGGGAGCTGTTTTTT
j_gene: TRBJ2-2; d_gene: TRBD2; v_gene: TRBV10-2; abundance: .; CDR3aa: CASTRLAGANTGELFF; CDR3nt: TGCGCCAGCACGCGACTAGCGGGCGCGAACACCGGGGAGCTGTTTTTT
j_gene: TRBJ2-2; d_gene: TRBD1; v_gene: TRBV9; abundance: once; CDR3aa: CASSDRGPAGELFF; CDR3nt: TGTGCCAGCAGCGACAGGGGGCCTGCCGGGGAGCTGTTTTTT
j_gene: TRBJ2-7; d_gene: .; v_gene: TRBV15; abundance: .; CDR3aa: CATSGGRGSYEQYF; CDR3nt: TGTGCCACCTCAGGCGGTAGGGGTTCGTACGAGCAGTACTTC
j_gene: TRBJ2-5; d_gene: .; v_gene: TRBV5-6; abundance: .; CDR3aa: CASSWGLGGTQYF; CDR3nt: TGTGCCAGCAGCTGGGGCCTTGGGGGGACCCAGTACTTC
j_gene: TRBJ2-3; d_gene: .; v_gene: TRBV11-1; abundance: .; CDR3aa: CASSLGRTLRTDTQYF; CDR3nt: TGTGCCAGCAGCTTAGGCCGGACGCTGAGAACAGATACGCAGTATTTT